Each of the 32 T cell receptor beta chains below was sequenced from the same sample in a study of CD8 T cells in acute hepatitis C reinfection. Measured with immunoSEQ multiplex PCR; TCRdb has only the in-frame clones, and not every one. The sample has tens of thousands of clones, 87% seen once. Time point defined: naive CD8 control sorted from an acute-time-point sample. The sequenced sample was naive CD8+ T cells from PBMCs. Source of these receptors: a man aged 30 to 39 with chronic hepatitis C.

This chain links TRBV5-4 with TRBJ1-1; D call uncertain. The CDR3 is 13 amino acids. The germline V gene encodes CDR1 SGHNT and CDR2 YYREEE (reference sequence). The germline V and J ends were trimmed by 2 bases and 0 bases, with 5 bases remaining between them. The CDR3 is CASSFGMNTEAFF. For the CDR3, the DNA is TGTGCCAGCAGCTTTGGCATGAACACTGAAGCTTTCTTT.

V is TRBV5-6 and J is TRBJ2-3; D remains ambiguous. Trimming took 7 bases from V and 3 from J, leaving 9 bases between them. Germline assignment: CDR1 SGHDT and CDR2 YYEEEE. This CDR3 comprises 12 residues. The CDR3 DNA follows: TGTGCCAGCGCCCATGGTACAGATACGCAGTATTTT. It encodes CASAHGTDTQYF. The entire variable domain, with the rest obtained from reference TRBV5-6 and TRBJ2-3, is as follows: DAGVTQSPTHLIKTRGQQVTLRCSPKSGHDTVSWYQQALGQGPQFIFQYYEEEERQRGNFPDRFSGHQFPNYSSELNVNALLLGDSALYLCASAHGTDTQYFGPGTRLTVL.

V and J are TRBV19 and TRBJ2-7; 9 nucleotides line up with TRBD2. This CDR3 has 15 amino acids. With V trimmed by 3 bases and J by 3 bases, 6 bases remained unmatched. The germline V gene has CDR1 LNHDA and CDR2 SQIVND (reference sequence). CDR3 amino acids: CASSIGSGSFYEQYF. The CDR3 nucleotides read TGTGCCAGTAGTATCGGTAGCGGGAGTTTCTACGAGCAGTACTTC.

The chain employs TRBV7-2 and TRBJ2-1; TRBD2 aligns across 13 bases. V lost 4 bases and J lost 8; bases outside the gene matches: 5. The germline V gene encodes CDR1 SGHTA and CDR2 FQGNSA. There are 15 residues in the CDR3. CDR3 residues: CASSSTSGGAHEQFF. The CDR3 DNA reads TGTGCCAGCAGCTCCACTAGCGGGGGGGCCCATGAGCAGTTCTTC.

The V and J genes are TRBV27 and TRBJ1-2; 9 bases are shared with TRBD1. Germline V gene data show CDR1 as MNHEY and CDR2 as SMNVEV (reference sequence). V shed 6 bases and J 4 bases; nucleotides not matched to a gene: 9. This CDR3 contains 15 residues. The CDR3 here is CASRERQGVTYGYTF. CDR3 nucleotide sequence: TGTGCCAGCAGGGAAAGACAGGGGGTCACCTATGGCTACACCTTC.

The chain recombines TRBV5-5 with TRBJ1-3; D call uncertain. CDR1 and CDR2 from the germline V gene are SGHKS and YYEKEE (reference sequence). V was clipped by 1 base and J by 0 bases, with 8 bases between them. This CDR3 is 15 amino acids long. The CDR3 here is CASSLWQSSGNTIYF. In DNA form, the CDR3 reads TGTGCCAGCAGCTTGTGGCAGAGCTCTGGAAACACCATATATTTT.

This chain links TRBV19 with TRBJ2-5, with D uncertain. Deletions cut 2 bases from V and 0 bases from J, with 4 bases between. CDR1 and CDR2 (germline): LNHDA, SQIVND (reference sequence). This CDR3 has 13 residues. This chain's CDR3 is CASSIHNQETQYF. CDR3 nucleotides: TGTGCCAGTAGTATACACAACCAAGAGACCCAGTACTTC.

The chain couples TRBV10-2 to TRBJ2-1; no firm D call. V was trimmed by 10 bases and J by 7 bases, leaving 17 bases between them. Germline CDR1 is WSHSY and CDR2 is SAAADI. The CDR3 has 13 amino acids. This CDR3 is CATDSAFWNEQFF. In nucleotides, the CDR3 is TGCGCCACCGACTCGGCCTTTTGGAATGAGCAGTTCTTC.

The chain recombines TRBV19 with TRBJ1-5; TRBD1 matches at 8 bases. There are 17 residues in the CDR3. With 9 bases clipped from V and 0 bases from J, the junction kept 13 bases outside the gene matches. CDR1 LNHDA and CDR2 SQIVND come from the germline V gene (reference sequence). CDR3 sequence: CASDPGQEFHSNQPQHF. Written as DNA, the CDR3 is TGTGCCAGCGATCCGGGACAGGAATTTCATAGCAATCAGCCCCAGCATTTT. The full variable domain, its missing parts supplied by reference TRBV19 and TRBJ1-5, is DGGITQSPKYLFRKEGQNVTLSCEQNLNHDAMYWYRQDPGQGLRLIYYSQIVNDFQKGDIAEGYSVSREKKESFPLTVTSAQKNPTAFYLCASDPGQEFHSNQPQHFGDGTRLSIL.

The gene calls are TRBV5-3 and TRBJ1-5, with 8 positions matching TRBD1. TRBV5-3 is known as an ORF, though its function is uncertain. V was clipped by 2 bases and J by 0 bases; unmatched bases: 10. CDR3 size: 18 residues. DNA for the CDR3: TGTGCCAGAAGCTTTCCGGGACAGGTCTTTTATAGCAATCAGCCCCAGCATTTT. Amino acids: CARSFPGQVFYSNQPQHF.

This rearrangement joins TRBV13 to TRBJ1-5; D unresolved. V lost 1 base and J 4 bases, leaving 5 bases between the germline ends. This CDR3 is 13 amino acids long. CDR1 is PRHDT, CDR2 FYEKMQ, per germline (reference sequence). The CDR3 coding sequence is TGTGCCAGCAGCTTAGTCGGGAATCAGCCCCAGCATTTT. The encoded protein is CASSLVGNQPQHF.

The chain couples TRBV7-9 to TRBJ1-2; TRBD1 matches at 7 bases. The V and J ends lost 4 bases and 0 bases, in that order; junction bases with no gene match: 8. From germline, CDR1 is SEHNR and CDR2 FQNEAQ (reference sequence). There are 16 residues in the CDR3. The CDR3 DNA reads TGTGCCAGCAGCTCCACAGGGGCTCCTGCTAACTATGGCTACACCTTC. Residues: CASSSTGAPANYGYTF.

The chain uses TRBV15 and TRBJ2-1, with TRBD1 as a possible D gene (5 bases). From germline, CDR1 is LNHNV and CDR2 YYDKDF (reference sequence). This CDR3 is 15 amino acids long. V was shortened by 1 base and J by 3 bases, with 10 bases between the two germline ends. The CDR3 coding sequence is TGTGCCACCAGCAGAGGAGAAGGGGTCTACAATGAGCAGTTCTTC. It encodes CATSRGEGVYNEQFF.

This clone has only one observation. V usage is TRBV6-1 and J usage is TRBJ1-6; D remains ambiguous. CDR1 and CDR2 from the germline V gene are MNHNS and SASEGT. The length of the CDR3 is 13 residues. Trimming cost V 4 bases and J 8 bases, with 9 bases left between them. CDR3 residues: CASSGRHYSPLHF. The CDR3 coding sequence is TGTGCCAGCAGTGGCAGACACTATTCACCCCTCCACTTT.

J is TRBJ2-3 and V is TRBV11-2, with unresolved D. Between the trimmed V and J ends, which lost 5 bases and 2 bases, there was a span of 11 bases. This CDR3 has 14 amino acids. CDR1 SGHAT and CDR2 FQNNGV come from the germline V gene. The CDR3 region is CASSDRVYTDTQYF. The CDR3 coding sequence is TGTGCCAGCAGCGATAGGGTTTACACAGATACGCAGTATTTT.

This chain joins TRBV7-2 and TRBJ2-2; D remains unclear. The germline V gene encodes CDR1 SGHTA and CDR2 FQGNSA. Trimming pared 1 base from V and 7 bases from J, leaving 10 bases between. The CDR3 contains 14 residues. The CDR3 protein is CASSLEWVGGELFF. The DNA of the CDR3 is TGTGCCAGCAGCTTAGAATGGGTGGGCGGGGAGCTGTTTTTT.

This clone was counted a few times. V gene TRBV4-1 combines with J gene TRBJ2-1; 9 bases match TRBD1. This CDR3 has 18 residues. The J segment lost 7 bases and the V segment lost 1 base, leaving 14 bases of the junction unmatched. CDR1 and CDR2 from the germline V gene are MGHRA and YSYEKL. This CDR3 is CASSQVPGQGMEENEQFF. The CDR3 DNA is TGCGCCAGCAGCCAAGTCCCGGGACAGGGAATGGAGGAGAATGAGCAGTTCTTC.

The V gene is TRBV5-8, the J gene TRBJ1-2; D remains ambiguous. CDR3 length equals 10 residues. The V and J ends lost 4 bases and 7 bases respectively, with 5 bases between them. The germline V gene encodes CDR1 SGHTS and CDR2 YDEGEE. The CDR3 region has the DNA TGTGCCAGCAGCGTCACTGGCTACACCTTC. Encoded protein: CASSVTGYTF.

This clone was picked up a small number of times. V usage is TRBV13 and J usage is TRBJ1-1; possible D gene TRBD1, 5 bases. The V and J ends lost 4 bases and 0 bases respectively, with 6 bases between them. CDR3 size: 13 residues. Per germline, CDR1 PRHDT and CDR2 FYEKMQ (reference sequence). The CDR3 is CASSSTVNTEAFF. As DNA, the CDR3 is TGTGCCAGCAGCTCGACAGTGAACACTGAAGCTTTCTTT.

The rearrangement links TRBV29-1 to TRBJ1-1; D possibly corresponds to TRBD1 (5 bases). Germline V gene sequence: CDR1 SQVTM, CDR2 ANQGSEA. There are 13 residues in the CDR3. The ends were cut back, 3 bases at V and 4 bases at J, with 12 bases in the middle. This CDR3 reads CSVDGGETTEAFF. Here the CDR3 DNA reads TGCAGCGTTGATGGGGGAGAGACCACTGAAGCTTTCTTT.

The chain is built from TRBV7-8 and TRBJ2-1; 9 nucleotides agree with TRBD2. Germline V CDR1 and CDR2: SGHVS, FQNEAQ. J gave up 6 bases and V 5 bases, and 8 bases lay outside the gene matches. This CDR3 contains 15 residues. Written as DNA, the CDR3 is TGTGCCAGCAGCCCCCGTAGCGGGAGTGGCAATGAGCAGTTCTTC. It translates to CASSPRSGSGNEQFF.

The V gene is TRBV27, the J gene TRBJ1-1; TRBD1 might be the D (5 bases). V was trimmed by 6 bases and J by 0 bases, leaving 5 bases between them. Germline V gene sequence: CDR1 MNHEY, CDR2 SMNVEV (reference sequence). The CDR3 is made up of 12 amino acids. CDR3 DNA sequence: TGTGCCAGCAGGGACATGAACACTGAAGCTTTCTTT. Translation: CASRDMNTEAFF.

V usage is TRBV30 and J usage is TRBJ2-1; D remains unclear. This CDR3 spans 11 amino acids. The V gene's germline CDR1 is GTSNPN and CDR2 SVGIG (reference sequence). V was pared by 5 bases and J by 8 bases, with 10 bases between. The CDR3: CAWYDGYEQFF. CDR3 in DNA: TGTGCCTGGTACGATGGCTATGAGCAGTTCTTC.

CDR3 sequence: CASSSSGPSGNTIYF. The CDR3 DNA is TGTGCCAGCAGCTCCAGCGGACCTTCTGGAAACACCATATATTTT. The gene calls are TRBV7-3 and TRBJ1-3, with D uncertain. The CDR3 has 15 amino acids. Trimming pared 4 bases from V and 1 base from J, leaving 11 bases between. Germline V gene data show CDR1 as SGHTA and CDR2 as FQGTGA. Combining the CDR3 with reference TRBV7-3 and TRBJ1-3 gives the whole variable domain GAGVSQTPSNKVTEKGKYVELRCDPISGHTALYWYRQSLGQGPEFLIYFQGTGAADDSGLPNDRFFAVRPEGSVSTLKIQRTERGDSAVYLCASSSSGPSGNTIYFGEGSWLTVV.

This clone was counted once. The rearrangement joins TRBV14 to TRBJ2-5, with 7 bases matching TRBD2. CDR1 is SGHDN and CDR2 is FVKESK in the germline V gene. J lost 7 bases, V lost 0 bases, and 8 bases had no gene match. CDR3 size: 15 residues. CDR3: CASSQEVGAGVTQYF. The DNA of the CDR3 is TGTGCCAGCAGCCAAGAGGTCGGCGCGGGAGTGACCCAGTACTTC.

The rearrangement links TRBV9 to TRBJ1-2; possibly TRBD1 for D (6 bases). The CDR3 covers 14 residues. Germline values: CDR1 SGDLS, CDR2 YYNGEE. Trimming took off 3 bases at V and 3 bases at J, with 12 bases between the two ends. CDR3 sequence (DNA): TGTGCCAGCAGCGGCAGGGGTTCGGACTATGGCTACACCTTC. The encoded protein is CASSGRGSDYGYTF.

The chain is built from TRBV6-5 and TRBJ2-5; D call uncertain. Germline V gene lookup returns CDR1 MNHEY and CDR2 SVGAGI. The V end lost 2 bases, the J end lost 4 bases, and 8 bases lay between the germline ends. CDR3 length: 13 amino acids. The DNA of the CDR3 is TGTGCCAGCAGTTACGCCTTTCGAGAGACCCAGTACTTC. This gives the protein CASSYAFRETQYF.

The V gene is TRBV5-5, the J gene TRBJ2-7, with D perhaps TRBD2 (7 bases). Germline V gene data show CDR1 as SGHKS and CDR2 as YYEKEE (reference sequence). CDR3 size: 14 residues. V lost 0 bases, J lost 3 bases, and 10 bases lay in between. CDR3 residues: CASSLVGGDYEQYF. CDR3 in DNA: TGTGCCAGCAGCTTGGTAGGGGGGGACTACGAGCAGTACTTC.

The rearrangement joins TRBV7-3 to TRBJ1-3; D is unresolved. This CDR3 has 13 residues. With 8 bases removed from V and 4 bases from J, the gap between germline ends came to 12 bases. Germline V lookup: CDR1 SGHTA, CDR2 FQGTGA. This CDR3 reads CASPAQAGNTIYF. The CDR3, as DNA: TGTGCCAGCCCCGCGCAGGCGGGAAACACCATATATTTT.

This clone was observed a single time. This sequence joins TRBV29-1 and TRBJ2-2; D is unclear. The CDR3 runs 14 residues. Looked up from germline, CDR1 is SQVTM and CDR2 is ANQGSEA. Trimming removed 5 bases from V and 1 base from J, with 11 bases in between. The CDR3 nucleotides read TGCAGCGTTCAGACGGCTTTGAACACCGGGGAGCTGTTTTTT. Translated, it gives CSVQTALNTGELFF.

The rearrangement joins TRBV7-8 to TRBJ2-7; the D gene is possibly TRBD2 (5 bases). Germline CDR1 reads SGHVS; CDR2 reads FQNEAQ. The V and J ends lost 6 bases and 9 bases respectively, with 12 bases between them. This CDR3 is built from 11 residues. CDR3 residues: CASSSGIGQYF. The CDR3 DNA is TGTGCCAGCAGTTCGGGAATCGGGCAGTACTTC.

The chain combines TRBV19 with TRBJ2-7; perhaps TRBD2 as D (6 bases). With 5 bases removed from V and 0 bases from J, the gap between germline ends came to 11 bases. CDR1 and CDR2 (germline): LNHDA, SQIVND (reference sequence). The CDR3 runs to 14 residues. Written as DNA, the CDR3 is TGTGCCAGTAGTCCGGCGGGAAGCTCCTACGAGCAGTACTTC. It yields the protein CASSPAGSSYEQYF.